This T cell receptor (beta chain) came from a study of blood T cell repertoires in COVID-19. Study as a whole: Samples taken during acute and convalescent COVID-19 were collected in the United States, Italy and Spain. T cells, B-cell-depleted T cells, or PBMCs supplied cDNA or gDNA.

The CDR3 is 13 residues long. V lost 5 bases and J lost 4, with 11 bases in between. Germline V lookup: CDR1 MDHEN, CDR2 SYDVKM. This clone showed up just once. Original handling: Estimation of nucleated cell counts relied on the amplification of reference gene primers. The protocol was immunoSEQ multiplex PCR, while the TCRdb copy is restricted to in-frame clones and leaves out a portion. The DNA was the basis for D and trimming; V, J and clone size are from that table. The top ten clones hold less than 15% of a sample with some 200,000 clones, more than 65% of them seen once. Input material: peripheral blood. V and J are TRBV28 and TRBJ1-2; no definite D call. The sequence came from a human donor in a cohort sampled during active COVID-19. The CDR3 bases are TGTGCCAGCAGTCGATTAGCTATCTATGGCTACACCTTC. Translating gives CASSRLAIYGYTF.